This TCR beta chain was documented in a study of OX40 agonist ivuxolimab in advanced cancers. V was pared by 1 base and J by 3 bases, with 7 bases between. This CDR3 has 13 amino acids. Germline V gene sequence: CDR1 SGHTA, CDR2 FQGNSA. TCRdb's copy holds only in-frame clones and misses some; the assay was immunoSEQ multiplex PCR. In the table there are about 78,000 clones, about 91% of which are singletons. Sequenced material: CD4+ or CD8+ T cells sorted from blood, taken in a trial of the OX40 agonist ivuxolimab. The sequence was obtained from an adult with an advanced solid tumor such as melanoma, head and neck, liver or kidney cancer. The genes are TRBV7-2 and TRBJ2-7; D not certain. For the CDR3, the DNA is TGTGCCAGCAGCTTAGGGGCAAGCTACGAGCAGTACTTC. Its translation is CASSLGASYEQYF.